Sequencing of this TCR beta chain was carried out in a study of CD8 T cells in ankylosing spondylitis (dated by TCRdb to 2016 to 2017). Regarding the complete study: To find TCR variants linked to disease, the study profiled T cell receptor beta repertoires in ankylosing spondylitis patients and healthy donors. The whole study cohort included about a hundred healthy donors and 25 or so ankylosing spondylitis patients. Peripheral blood was sampled, and synovial fluid was also collected from ankylosing spondylitis patients. The investigation overall reported the following: Some motif variants were previously reported in synovial fluid and blood of reactive arthritis patients, suggesting common disease-initiation mechanisms. Blood from ankylosing spondylitis patients appeared to be characterized by a TCR beta motif made up of fewer than ten highly homologous amino acid variants. The disease-linked clones had a CD8+ phenotype and were found at relatively low frequencies in peripheral blood. Significant enrichment of the disease-linked clones was reported in matched synovial fluid samples from ankylosing spondylitis patients.

A remark on this clonotype: This receptor's antigen is unknown. Base qualities are missing; no much larger clone stands one base away.

Measured from the cysteine to the phenylalanine, the CDR3 is 17 residues long. The DNA shown is the 51-base CDR3, in frame from base 1. V ends up 3 bases short and J 4 bases short, with an unmatched junction base count of 7. These reads were obtained on an Illumina HiSeq 2500. Quantitative 5'-RACE with molecular barcodes was used to prepare TCR beta libraries. The study's processing was this. A new computational method, built on a probabilistic model of VDJ rearrangement, was used to identify disease-linked TCR variants. The raw public data were reprocessed by TCRdb itself: fastp quality trimming at Q25, MiXCR clonotype calling, in-frame beta chains only. Every CDR3 protein is listed once, alongside the most common genes and DNA of its rows. It is TCRdb's table, rather than the study itself, that gives the V and J calls and clone size. This sample comprises around 280,000 distinct CDR3 sequences, roughly 20% of them detected only once. The ten top clones hold less than 9.5% of the sample.

The receptor was isolated from a male donor with ankylosing spondylitis or in good health (not recorded which). Input material: blood, either unsorted or a sorted T cell fraction (not recorded which). Recombination joined TRBV12-3 or TRBV12-4 with TRBJ2-1, with 12 bases in between that match TRBD2. The DNA sequence is given as TGTGCCAGCAGTTTGCTGCTAGCGGGGGGGCCTTACAATGAGCAGTTCTTC. This sequence encodes CASSLLLAGGPYNEQFF.